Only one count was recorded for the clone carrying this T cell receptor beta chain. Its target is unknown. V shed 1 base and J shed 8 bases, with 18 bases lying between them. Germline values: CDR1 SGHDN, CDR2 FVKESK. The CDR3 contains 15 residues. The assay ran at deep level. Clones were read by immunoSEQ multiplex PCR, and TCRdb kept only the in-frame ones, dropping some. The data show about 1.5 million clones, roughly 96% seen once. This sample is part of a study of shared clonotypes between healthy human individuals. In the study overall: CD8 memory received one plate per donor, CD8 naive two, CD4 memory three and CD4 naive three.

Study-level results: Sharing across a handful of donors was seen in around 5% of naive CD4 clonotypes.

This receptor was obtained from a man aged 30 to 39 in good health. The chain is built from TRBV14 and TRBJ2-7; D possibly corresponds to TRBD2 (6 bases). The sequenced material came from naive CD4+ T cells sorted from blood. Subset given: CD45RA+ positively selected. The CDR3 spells CASSQAGTEGSKQYF. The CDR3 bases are TGTGCCAGCAGCCAAGCCGGGACGGAGGGTTCGAAGCAGTACTTC.